The present T cell receptor (beta chain) was sequenced within a study of shared clonotypes between healthy human individuals. Germline values: CDR1 MNHEY, CDR2 SMNVEV (reference sequence). The CDR3 length is 14 residues. Study results and limitations: As a rule, naive subsets had a larger estimated richness than memory subsets. Rarefaction showed that sequencing of sorted subsets was incomplete (despite large depth).

Turning to this clone: What it binds is not known.

Method: immunoSEQ multiplex PCR; TCRdb's copy keeps in-frame clones and lacks some. The table has a few million clones, 85% to 95% seen once. This clonotype was obtained from a man between 18 and 29 years old in good health. Some clones in this sample may be carry-over from other donors' samples. This rearrangement joins TRBV27 to TRBJ2-3; D possibly corresponds to TRBD1 (7 bases). The sequenced sample consisted of naive CD4+ T cells from PBMCs. Regarding subset: CD45RA+ positively selected. The CDR3 is CANPRQGLADTQYF. In DNA form, the CDR3 reads TGTGCTAACCCAAGACAGGGACTTGCAGATACGCAGTATTTT.